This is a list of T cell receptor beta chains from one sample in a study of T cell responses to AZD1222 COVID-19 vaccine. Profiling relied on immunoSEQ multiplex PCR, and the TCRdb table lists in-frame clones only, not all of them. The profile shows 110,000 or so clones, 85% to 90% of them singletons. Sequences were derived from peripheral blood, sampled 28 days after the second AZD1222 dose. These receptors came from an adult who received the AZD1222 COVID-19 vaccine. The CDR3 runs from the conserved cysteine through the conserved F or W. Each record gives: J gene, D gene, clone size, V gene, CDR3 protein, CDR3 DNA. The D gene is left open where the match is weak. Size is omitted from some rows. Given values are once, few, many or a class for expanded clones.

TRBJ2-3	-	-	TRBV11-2	CASSSLGGTSTDTQYF	TGTGCCAGCAGCTCACTAGGCGGCACTAGCACAGATACGCAGTATTTT
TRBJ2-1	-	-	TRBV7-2	CASSLGTYNEQFF	TGTGCCAGCAGCCTTGGGACGTACAATGAGCAGTTCTTC
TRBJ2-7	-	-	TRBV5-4	CASSPIGGGNREQYF	TGTGCCAGCAGCCCTATAGGGGGCGGGAATCGGGAGCAGTACTTC
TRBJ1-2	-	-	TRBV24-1	CATEGGTDGYTF	TGTGCCACCGAAGGGGGAACGGATGGCTACACCTTC
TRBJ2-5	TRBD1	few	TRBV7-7	CASSPGGGTGGETQYF	TGTGCCAGCAGCCCCGGGGGAGGGACAGGGGGAGAGACCCAGTACTTC
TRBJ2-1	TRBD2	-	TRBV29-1	CSVDGLPGLAGSSYNEQFF	TGCAGCGTCGATGGGTTACCGGGACTAGCGGGGAGCTCCTACAATGAGCAGTTCTTC
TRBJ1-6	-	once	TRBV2	CASSVYSPLHF	TGTGCCAGCAGTGTATATTCACCCCTCCACTTT
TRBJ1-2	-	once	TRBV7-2	CASSSGESYGYTF	TGTGCCAGCAGCTCTGGGGAATCCTATGGCTACACCTTC
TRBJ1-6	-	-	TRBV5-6	CASSSRDTSSYNSPLHF	TGTGCCAGCAGCTCAAGGGACACCAGCTCCTATAATTCACCCCTCCACTTT
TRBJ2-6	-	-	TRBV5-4	CASSLVRGAESGANVLTF	TGTGCCAGCAGCTTGGTTCGGGGGGCGGAATCTGGGGCCAACGTCCTGACTTTC
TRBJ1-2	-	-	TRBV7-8	CASSPGGGQRYGYTF	TGTGCCAGCAGCCCGGGCGGGGGGCAGCGGTATGGCTACACCTTC
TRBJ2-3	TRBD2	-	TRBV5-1	CASSLHGAGGPQDTQYF	TGCGCCAGCAGCTTGCACGGGGCGGGGGGGCCTCAAGATACGCAGTATTTT
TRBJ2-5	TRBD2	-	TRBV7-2	CASSLDGGTETQYF	TGTGCCAGCAGCTTGGACGGGGGGACAGAGACCCAGTACTTC
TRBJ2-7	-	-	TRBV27	CASSLERGRNEQYF	TGTGCCAGCAGCCTCGAGAGGGGAAGAAACGAGCAGTACTTC
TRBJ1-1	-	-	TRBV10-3	CAIREFERNTEAFF	TGTGCCATCAGGGAGTTCGAGAGGAACACTGAAGCTTTCTTT
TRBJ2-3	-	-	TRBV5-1	CASSVQGTSTDTQYF	TGCGCCAGCAGCGTACAGGGGACTAGCACAGATACGCAGTATTTT
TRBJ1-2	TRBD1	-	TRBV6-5	CASSLYRGPNYGYTF	TGTGCCAGCAGTCTTTACAGGGGGCCAAACTATGGCTACACCTTC
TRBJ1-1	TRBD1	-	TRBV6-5	CASLLDRGAEAFF	TGTGCCAGCCTTTTGGACAGGGGGGCTGAAGCTTTCTTT